The entry below describes one T cell receptor (beta chain). Its antigen is currently unknown. At one boundary the junction diverges from the germline segment, which might be a read error. The source of the sample is a study of T cell repertoires in aging, cancer and after chemotherapy. Study summary: Repeat sampling of healthy donors over several months to years showed clear clonal overlap.

General study findings and limits: These repertoire data do not allow conclusions about immunological memory after chemotherapy.

The template was genomic DNA from peripheral blood, not RNA. This CDR3 region has 15 residues. Multiplex touch-down PCR with TRB-A/B primers amplified rearranged V-D-J TRB sequences. TCRdb recomputed calls from the multiplex PCR reads with MiXCR, one row per CDR3 protein. The sample has about 17,000 distinct CDR3 sequences, 50% seen once; the top ten hold about 11%. The V gene is TRBV12-3 or TRBV12-4, the J gene TRBJ2-7; perhaps TRBD2 as D (7 bases). The source of this sequence is a human donor in good health. Sequencing used blood. The CDR3 DNA reads TGTGCCAGCAGCTTAGGGGGGGGACCTGACTACGAGCAGTACTTC. This codes for CASSLGGGPDYEQYF.